This T cell receptor beta chain was sequenced during a study of cytomegalovirus exposure and HLA in healthy donors. Study context: Earlier findings included some 100 million unique TCR beta sequences obtained from 150 million to 200 million T cells.

V shed 5 bases and J 8 bases; nucleotides not matched to a gene: 13. The CDR3 sequence is 15 residues long. Per the germline V gene, CDR1 is MNHEY and CDR2 is SVGAGI. In nominal health when sampled, donors likely had unrecorded immune exposures nonetheless. Primers for the PCR totalled 60 Vbeta and 13 Jbeta. Produced via immunoSEQ multiplex PCR; TCRdb's table is partial and in-frame only. The profile shows more than 110,000 clones, less than 85% of them singletons. The source of this sequence is a woman in her sixties or seventies in good health and CMV-seropositive. The sample taken for sequencing was PBMCs. The rearrangement joins TRBV6-5 to TRBJ1-2; the match to TRBD1 covers 8 bases. The CDR3 DNA sequence: TGTGCCAGCAGTGCAGGGGGCGCGGGGCCTAAAGGCTACACCTTC. Amino acid sequence: CASSAGGAGPKGYTF.